This TCR beta chain was documented in a study of radiation and T cells in renal cell carcinoma. As for the study in general: Nephrectomy followed 15 Gy stereotactic body radiation by 4 weeks. Study-level results: No pretreatment tumor biopsies were available for baseline clonotypes.

Time point in this sample: blood 2 weeks post-SBRT. The treatment is: 15 Gy SBRT to primary tumor, nephrectomy 4 weeks later. This clone was detected only once. The antigen is not known. TCRdb's copy holds only in-frame clones and misses some; the assay was immunoSEQ multiplex PCR. This table has 150,000 to 190,000 clones, approximately 88% appearing once. The CDR3 is made up of 15 amino acids. Trimming pared 4 bases from V and 8 bases from J, leaving 20 bases between. From germline, CDR1 is SGHAT and CDR2 FQNNGV. The J gene is TRBJ1-2, the V gene TRBV11-2; the D is unclear. Sequencing used blood, obtained from a patient whose treatment included radiotherapy and nephrectomy. This clonotype was obtained from a woman aged 50 to 60 with renal cell carcinoma. For the CDR3, the DNA is TGTGCCAGCAGCTCGAACTACCGGAGGGCGGGGGGCTACACCTTC. Translated: CASSSNYRRAGGYTF. The full variable domain, rest sourced from reference TRBV11-2 and TRBJ1-2, is EAGVAQSPRYKIIEKRQSVAFWCNPISGHATLYWYQQILGQGPKLLIQFQNNGVVDDSQLPKDRFSAERLKGVDSTLKIQPAKLEDSAVYLCASSSNYRRAGGYTFGSGTRLTVV.